This T cell receptor beta chain was captured in a study of blood T cell repertoires in COVID-19. In regard to this clone: The junction departs from germline at one end; a sequencing error may be responsible.

Categorization into cohorts depended on clinical history that participants reported. Only in-frame clones appear in the TCRdb table, and some are missing; sequencing was by immunoSEQ multiplex PCR. The table includes 200,000 to 300,000 clones, approximately 90% detected once. The germline V gene encodes CDR1 SSHAT and CDR2 FNYEAQ (reference sequence). This CDR3 spans 13 amino acids. The TCR comes from a woman aged 40 to 50 with acute COVID-19. The sequencing input was PBMCs or T cells enriched from blood (not recorded which). The chain couples TRBV7-7 to TRBJ2-7; possibly TRBD2 for D (5 bases). CDR3 residues: CASSSTPGYQAVF. The CDR3 DNA reads TGTGCCAGCAGTTCTACGCCGGGATACCAGGCCGTCTTC.